This T cell receptor (beta chain) originates from a study of blood T cells in healthy people across ages (dated by TCRdb to between 2015 and 2016). Study-wide context: In model experiments, template switching captured about one uniquely barcoded TCR beta cDNA molecule for every two T cells. Using deep sequencing normalized with unique cDNA molecular identifiers, the study measured how TCR beta repertoire diversity changes with age. The donors were divided into four age groups: young (average around 16 years), middle-aged (about 39), aged (about 60) and long-lived (roughly 86). To avoid experimental bias, donors of different ages were randomly spread across the sequencing lanes. Two additional independent replicas of 1 million unique cDNA reads from the same blood draw were analyzed for two donors (one aged 18 to 30 and one aged 80 or older).

Paper-wide results and their limitations: The long-lived group showed more naive CD4+ T cells, fewer expanded clones and increased TCR diversity than the aged group, suggesting age selection. Bulk unsorted PBMC profiling prevented conclusive comparison of naive and antigen-experienced compartments. Observed TCR beta diversity per million T cells fell roughly linearly with age, and a significant reduction was already apparent by age roughly 40. There was a strong correlation between observed TCR beta diversity and the percentage of naive T cells measured by flow cytometry. Donor CMV infection status was unknown, potentially confounding age-related changes in expanded clonotypes. Estimates of total diversity based on one million sequenced T cells were considered lower bounds and underestimates.

Comments on this clonotype: This receptor's antigen is unknown. Base qualities are not at hand, and no much larger clone is one base apart.

The roughly 37 donors, aged about 6 to 95 years, were systemically healthy Caucasian individuals from Russia. Each donor gave around 9.8 milliliters of peripheral blood, collected into EDTA-treated Vacutainer tubes. Ficoll-Paque density-gradient centrifugation was used to isolate PBMCs, with at least 6.5 million per sample. Total RNA, at least 6 micrograms per sample, was extracted from PBMCs with Trizol reagent. For every donor, an aliquot of PBMCs went through flow cytometry to measure the percentages of naive CD45RAhigh/CD27high T cells. The library relied on 5' RACE. The run used an Illumina HiSeq 2500. A second PCR of about 6 to 11 cycles was performed with a sample-barcoded 5' primer and a J-beta primer mix. Each TCR beta cDNA molecule received a unique molecular identifier from a template-switch 5' adaptor carrying 12 random nucleotides. Each sample yielded at least 3 million CDR3-containing paired-end reads. The Mint cDNA synthesis kit, primed by a TRBC-specific oligonucleotide, was used to synthesize first-strand cDNA from all RNA. After uracil-DNA glycosylase treatment, a first 18-cycle PCR used universal primers M1SS and BC2_uni_R on all cDNA. The published analysis was carried out like this. Normalization of each sample was performed by random selection of 1 million high-quality reads, each carrying a distinct molecular identifier. Reads with shared molecular identifiers were discarded instead of being binned into consensus sequences. MiTCR, run with a Q25 quality threshold and the strictest error-elimination algorithm, handled CDR3 identification, clonotype clustering and error correction. A nonparametric unseen species model with Euler transformation was used to estimate a lower bound on total TCR beta diversity. TCRdb cleaned the public reads at Q25 with fastp, built clones with MiXCR and kept in-frame beta chains. For every CDR3 protein sequence, its rows merge into one entry that carries the most common genes and DNA. TCRdb's processing, not the authors' own work, is the source of the V and J calls. The sample profile shows hundreds of thousands of distinct CDR3 sequences; under 45% of them were found once. About a fifth of the sample comes from the top ten.

Counted from cysteine to phenylalanine, this CDR3 has 13 amino acids. Only the CDR3 portion is preserved as DNA: 39 bases, with reading frame beginning at the first base. CDR1 and CDR2, per the germline V gene, are MNHEY and SVGEGT. V loses 6 bases, J loses 4 bases, and the germline ends lie 10 bases apart. Sequencing was done on a sample of blood. This sequence originates from a man aged 60-69 years in good health. The rearranged segments are TRBV6-2 or TRBV6-3 and TRBJ2-1; a tentative D match to TRBD2 spans 5 bases. For the CDR3, the sequence is CASRQRSYNEQFF. The sequenced DNA is TGTGCCAGCAGGCAGCGGTCTTACAATGAGCAGTTCTTC.